The TCR beta chain described here comes from a study of T cell responses to AZD1222 COVID-19 vaccine. A remark on this clone: The target antigen is unknown.

The method was immunoSEQ multiplex PCR; TCRdb's version includes in-frame clones alone and lacks a portion of them. The table lists 120,000 to 150,000 clones, 82% of them singletons. The CDR3 loop spans 15 amino acids. V was trimmed by 0 bases and J by 2 bases, leaving 9 bases between them. Germline lookup yields CDR1 LGHNA and CDR2 YNFKEQ. General study findings and limits: Repertoire sampling was restricted to post-peak T cell response timepoints. With two AZD1222 doses given, Spike-specific TCR breadth and depth both rose. Most donors were white British and more were female, and clonal diversity was possibly underestimated. Spike was spanned by vaccine-associated CD4 TCRs, with dominance at 160-218 and 743-854.

This specimen consisted of peripheral blood, obtained on day 0 of MenACWY control vaccination. The rearrangement joins TRBV4-2 to TRBJ2-3; D is uncertain. The origin of this receptor is an adult in good health. The CDR3 sequence is CASSQERAYTDTQYF. The CDR3 DNA reads as TGTGCCAGCAGCCAAGAAAGGGCCTACACAGATACGCAGTATTTT.